The 32 T cell receptor beta chains reported below all come from one sample, sequenced in a study of tumour-infiltrating T cells in Burkitt lymphoma. Profiling relied on immunoSEQ multiplex PCR, and the TCRdb table lists in-frame clones only, not all of them. The sample shows about 13,000 clones, 85% of them seen only once. Sequenced material: tumor tissue. Receptors originate from a human donor with diffuse large B-cell lymphoma.

This chain connects TRBV15 to TRBJ1-1; D gene unclear. The length of the CDR3 is 16 residues. V shed 1 base and J shed 0 bases, with 12 bases lying between them. CDR1 is LNHNV, CDR2 YYDKDF, per germline (reference sequence). In DNA, the CDR3 is TGTGCCACCAGCAGAGGTTTAGGTACCATGAACACTGAAGCTTTCTTT. It specifies CATSRGLGTMNTEAFF.

The gene calls are TRBV4-1 and TRBJ1-5, with D unclear. The CDR3 extends over 13 amino acids. V lost 1 base and J lost 7, with 8 bases in between. Germline CDR1 and CDR2: MGHRA and YSYEKL. The CDR3 spells CASSQVTDQPQHF. The CDR3 DNA reads TGCGCCAGCAGCCAAGTAACGGACCAGCCCCAGCATTTT.

The rearrangement uses TRBV10-3 and TRBJ2-7; D is uncertain. Germline CDR1 and CDR2: ENHRY and SYGVKD. V was shortened by 3 bases and J by 2 bases, with 5 bases between the two germline ends. The CDR3 is made up of 12 amino acids. CDR3 coding DNA: TGTGCCATCAGTGACATTACCTACGAGCAGTACTTC. This encodes CAISDITYEQYF.

The CDR3 here is CASSQGAGEAYEQYF. Here the CDR3 DNA reads TGCGCCAGCAGCCAAGGAGCGGGAGAGGCCTACGAGCAGTACTTC. V and J are TRBV4-3 and TRBJ2-7, with 8 bases matching TRBD2. In germline, CDR1 is LGHNA, CDR2 YSLEER. The CDR3 covers 15 residues. Trimming cost V 1 base and J 2 bases; bases outside gene matches: 4.

This rearrangement joins TRBV25-1 to TRBJ1-2; D not resolved. The CDR3 contains 15 residues. Per the germline V gene, CDR1 is MGHDK and CDR2 is SYGVNS. Trimming removed 1 base at V and 1 base at J, with 10 bases between. CDR3 DNA sequence: TGTGCCAGCAGTGAATTGGGCATCCTTAACTATGGCTACACCTTC. This encodes CASSELGILNYGYTF.

The chain combines TRBV7-8 with TRBJ2-5, with 8 positions matching TRBD2. V was clipped by 6 bases and J by 4 bases; unmatched bases: 13. This CDR3 region has 16 residues. The V gene's germline CDR1 is SGHVS and CDR2 FQNEAQ. For the CDR3, the DNA is TGTGCCAGCAGTCCAGGACCGGGACTAGGGAGAGAGACCCAGTACTTC. Residues: CASSPGPGLGRETQYF.

The chain links TRBV4-1 to TRBJ1-3; maybe TRBD1 (5 bases). This CDR3 spans 18 amino acids. Trimming took off 5 bases at V and 2 bases at J, with 22 bases between the two ends. Germline V gives CDR1 MGHRA, CDR2 YSYEKL. The CDR3: CASSASLGDSLAGNTIYF. In DNA form, the CDR3 reads TGCGCCAGCAGCGCGTCCCTAGGTGACAGCCTCGCTGGAAACACCATATATTTT.

V usage is TRBV7-2 and J usage is TRBJ2-2, with 7 bases identical to TRBD2. The germline CDR1 and CDR2 sequences are SGHTA and FQGNSA. Unmatched junction bases numbered 5, after V lost 4 bases and J lost 6 bases. The CDR3 is made up of 14 amino acids. As DNA, the CDR3 is TGTGCCAGCAGCTCTAGCGGCGGGCCCGGGGAGCTGTTTTTT. The encoded protein is CASSSSGGPGELFF.

The V gene is TRBV7-9, the J gene TRBJ2-1; D is perhaps TRBD2 (6 bases). The CDR3 is made up of 16 amino acids. CDR1 SEHNR and CDR2 FQNEAQ come from the germline V gene (reference sequence). The V and J ends lost 6 bases and 2 bases respectively, with 17 bases between them. The CDR3 sequence: CASRPEGGVPYNEQFF. The CDR3 DNA sequence: TGTGCCAGCAGACCCGAAGGAGGGGTCCCCTACAATGAGCAGTTCTTC.

This chain links TRBV5-4 with TRBJ1-1; D uncertain. This CDR3 comprises 15 residues. Trimming took off 3 bases at V and 0 bases at J, with 12 bases between the two ends. CDR1 SGHNT and CDR2 YYREEE come from the germline V gene (reference sequence). The CDR3, as DNA: TGTGCCAGCAGCTCCCCCGGACGGTTGAACACTGAAGCTTTCTTT. Its translation is CASSSPGRLNTEAFF.

This clone was detected a few times. The V gene is TRBV4-1, the J gene TRBJ1-2; D unresolved. CDR1 and CDR2 from the germline V gene are MGHRA and YSYEKL. The CDR3 consists of 13 residues. Trimming took 1 base from V and 4 from J, leaving 7 bases between them. CDR3 loop: CASSQGTTYGYTF. CDR3 bases: TGCGCCAGCAGCCAAGGCACCACCTATGGCTACACCTTC.

The chain recombines TRBV29-1 with TRBJ2-5; 14 bases fit TRBD2. The CDR3 is made up of 16 amino acids. Trimming removed 4 bases from V and 3 bases from J; junction bases left unmatched: 7. Germline CDR1 is SQVTM and CDR2 is ANQGSEA. This CDR3 reads CSVGGLAGEKEETQYF. DNA of the CDR3: TGCAGCGTTGGGGGACTAGCGGGAGAGAAGGAAGAGACCCAGTACTTC.

The chain couples TRBV27 to TRBJ2-7; D is unclear. The CDR3 is 14 amino acids. V dropped 6 bases and J dropped 5 bases, with 17 bases sitting between them. Germline values: CDR1 MNHEY, CDR2 SMNVEV (reference sequence). CDR3 region: CASRPVALRHEQYF. CDR3 DNA: TGTGCCAGCAGACCCGTGGCTCTAAGGCACGAGCAGTACTTC.

The chain has TRBV18 and TRBJ2-7; D unresolved. The V and J ends lost 0 bases and 1 base respectively, with 4 bases between them. The V gene's germline CDR1 is KGHSH and CDR2 LQKENI. The CDR3 contains 13 residues. The CDR3 loop is CASSPPASYEQYF. As DNA, the CDR3 is TGTGCCAGCTCACCACCAGCTTCCTACGAGCAGTACTTC.

V and J are TRBV9 and TRBJ2-2, with D perhaps matching TRBD2 (6 bases). The ends were cut back, 5 bases at V and 8 bases at J, with 19 bases in the middle. The germline V gene has CDR1 SGDLS and CDR2 YYNGEE. This CDR3 has 15 residues. CDR3 bases: TGTGCCAGCAGAGCATCCGGGACTCAGACTGGGGAGCTGTTTTTT. Amino acid sequence: CASRASGTQTGELFF.

The chain is built from TRBV4-3 and TRBJ1-4; unclear D gene. This CDR3 has 14 amino acids. Trimming took off 3 bases at V and 6 bases at J, with 11 bases between the two ends. The germline gives CDR1 LGHNA, CDR2 YSLEER. CDR3 sequence (DNA): TGCGCCAGCAGCCAGGGATACGGAGATGAAAAACTGTTTTTT. Translated: CASSQGYGDEKLFF.

The chain links TRBV27 to TRBJ1-3; D unclear. V was trimmed by 0 bases and J by 0 bases, leaving 6 bases between them. The CDR3 has 15 residues. The V gene's germline CDR1 is MNHEY and CDR2 SMNVEV (reference sequence). The CDR3 DNA sequence: TGTGCCAGCAGTTTATCGGGAATCTCTGGAAACACCATATATTTT. Translating gives CASSLSGISGNTIYF.

V gene TRBV18 combines with J gene TRBJ1-1; D may be TRBD1 (5 bases). V was pared by 6 bases and J by 7 bases, with 12 bases between. The CDR3 extends over 12 amino acids. Per germline, CDR1 KGHSH and CDR2 LQKENI. CDR3 nucleotide sequence: TGTGCCAGCTCTCCCCAAGGGGTTGAAGCTTTCTTT. Encoded protein: CASSPQGVEAFF.

The chain employs TRBV6-1 and TRBJ1-1; TRBD1 might be the D (6 bases). Germline CDR1 reads MNHNS; CDR2 reads SASEGT. Trimming removed 7 bases from V and 6 bases from J, with 9 bases in between. The CDR3 sequence is 11 residues long. The CDR3 DNA follows: TGTGCCAGCATGAGGACAGCTGAAGCTTTCTTT. This codes for CASMRTAEAFF.

V is TRBV2 and J is TRBJ1-6, with no clear D. The CDR3 is 15 residues long. The V and J ends lost 3 bases and 8 bases respectively, with 14 bases between them. Germline CDR1 and CDR2: SNHLY and FYNNEI. CDR3 coding DNA: TGTGCCAGCAGTGAGGAGCGCCCCGCGGATTCACCCCTCCACTTT. This codes for CASSEERPADSPLHF.

The genes are TRBV7-2 and TRBJ2-3; 8 positions agree with TRBD2. This CDR3 spans 17 amino acids. Germline values: CDR1 SGHTA, CDR2 FQGNSA. The V segment lost 5 bases and the J segment 1 base; nucleotides outside the gene matches: 11. The CDR3 reads CASSQQIGTRGTDTQYF. In nucleotides, the CDR3 is TGTGCCAGCAGCCAACAAATCGGGACTAGGGGCACAGATACGCAGTATTTT.

The J gene is TRBJ2-5, the V gene TRBV27, with TRBD1 identical over 8 bases. CDR1 MNHEY and CDR2 SMNVEV come from the germline V gene (reference sequence). The CDR3 has 13 amino acids. V dropped 6 bases and J dropped 3; count of bases not matched to a gene: 3. CDR3 sequence (DNA): TGTGCCAGCAGAGAGGACAGGGAAGAGACCCAGTACTTC. Its protein product is CASREDREETQYF.

CDR3: CASSLQIYNSPLHF. The CDR3 nucleotides are TGTGCCAGCAGTCTTCAGATCTATAATTCACCCCTCCACTTT. V gene TRBV6-6 combines with J gene TRBJ1-6; the D is unclear. This CDR3 comprises 14 residues. Germline CDR1 MNHNY, CDR2 SVGAGI (reference sequence). V lost 5 bases to trimming and J lost 3 bases, with 8 bases between them.

The chain links TRBV9 to TRBJ2-7, with 13 bases fitting TRBD2. CDR3 length equals 16 residues. Trimming removed 3 bases from V and 6 bases from J; junction bases left unmatched: 9. The V gene's germline CDR1 is SGDLS and CDR2 YYNGEE. The CDR3 spells CASSGRTSGSGSEQYF. The CDR3, as DNA: TGTGCCAGCAGCGGGAGGACTAGCGGGAGCGGATCCGAGCAGTACTTC.

J is TRBJ1-2 and V is TRBV9; D uncertain. The CDR3 is made up of 14 amino acids. V was shortened by 0 bases and J by 2 bases, with 8 bases between the two germline ends. The germline CDR1 and CDR2 sequences are SGDLS and YYNGEE. CDR3 sequence (DNA): TGTGCCAGCAGCGTAGATGTCCTGAACTATGGCTACACCTTC. Protein product: CASSVDVLNYGYTF.

V is TRBV7-6 and J is TRBJ2-7; 8 bases agree with TRBD2. With 7 bases clipped from V and 3 bases from J, the junction kept 8 bases outside the gene matches. This CDR3 is built from 14 residues. The germline CDR1 and CDR2 sequences are SGHVS and FNYEAQ. CDR3 nucleotide sequence: TGTGCCAGCAAGGCCTCGGGGGGGGACTACGAGCAGTACTTC. Translated: CASKASGGDYEQYF.

This sequence joins TRBV27 and TRBJ1-6; D call uncertain. V lost 5 bases, J lost 10 bases, and 12 bases lay in between. The CDR3 contains 13 residues. CDR1 and CDR2 from the germline V gene are MNHEY and SMNVEV (reference sequence). The CDR3 loop reads CASSPYSGSPLHF. For the CDR3, the DNA is TGTGCCAGCAGTCCATACTCCGGATCACCCCTCCACTTT.

On this clone: An end of the junction does not agree with germline; a read error may underlie this. The chain employs TRBV6-5 and TRBJ1-6; no clear D. This CDR3 region has 12 residues. Germline V gene sequence: CDR1 MNHEY, CDR2 SVGAGI. The CDR3 sequence: CASSEGNSLLHF. The CDR3 DNA is TGTGCCAGCAGTGAAGGAAATTCACTCCTCCACTTT.

V usage is TRBV18 and J usage is TRBJ1-4; 7 nucleotides align to TRBD1. The CDR3 consists of 14 residues. Per the germline V gene, CDR1 is KGHSH and CDR2 is LQKENI. After removal of 3 bases from V and 5 bases from J, the junction contained 3 bases not matched to a gene. The CDR3 DNA is TGTGCCAGCTCACCCTCGGGACAGAATGAAAAACTGTTTTTT. This encodes CASSPSGQNEKLFF. Filled out from reference TRBV18 and TRBJ1-4, the complete variable domain reads NAGVMQNPRHLVRRRGQEARLRCSPMKGHSHVYWYRQLPEEGLKFMVYLQKENIIDESGMPKERFSAEFPKEGPSILRIQQVVRGDSAAYFCASSPSGQNEKLFFGSGTQLSVL.

The chain is built from TRBV6-5 and TRBJ1-1; 8 bases align to TRBD1. Looked up from germline, CDR1 is MNHEY and CDR2 is SVGAGI. The CDR3 loop spans 14 amino acids. The trim removed 5 bases at V and 4 bases at J, leaving 6 bases unmatched. The CDR3: CASSRQGTGTEAFF. The CDR3 nucleotides are TGTGCCAGCAGTAGACAGGGGACGGGCACTGAAGCTTTCTTT.

This chain connects TRBV6-6 to TRBJ1-1; 7 bases align to TRBD1. Germline CDR1 reads MNHNY; CDR2 reads SVGAGI (reference sequence). The CDR3 has 13 amino acids. V gave up 5 bases and J gave up 4 bases; unmatched junction bases: 4. The CDR3 spells CASSMDRRTEAFF. The CDR3 DNA reads as TGTGCCAGCAGTATGGACAGGCGCACTGAAGCTTTCTTT.

This clone was found a few times. The rearrangement joins TRBV9 to TRBJ1-1; no firm D call. This CDR3 spans 14 amino acids. The germline CDR1 and CDR2 sequences are SGDLS and YYNGEE. Trimming stripped 2 bases from V and 4 bases from J, with 12 bases between. The CDR3 is CASSVDGWGTEAFF. The CDR3 DNA follows: TGTGCCAGCAGCGTGGACGGGTGGGGCACTGAAGCTTTCTTT.